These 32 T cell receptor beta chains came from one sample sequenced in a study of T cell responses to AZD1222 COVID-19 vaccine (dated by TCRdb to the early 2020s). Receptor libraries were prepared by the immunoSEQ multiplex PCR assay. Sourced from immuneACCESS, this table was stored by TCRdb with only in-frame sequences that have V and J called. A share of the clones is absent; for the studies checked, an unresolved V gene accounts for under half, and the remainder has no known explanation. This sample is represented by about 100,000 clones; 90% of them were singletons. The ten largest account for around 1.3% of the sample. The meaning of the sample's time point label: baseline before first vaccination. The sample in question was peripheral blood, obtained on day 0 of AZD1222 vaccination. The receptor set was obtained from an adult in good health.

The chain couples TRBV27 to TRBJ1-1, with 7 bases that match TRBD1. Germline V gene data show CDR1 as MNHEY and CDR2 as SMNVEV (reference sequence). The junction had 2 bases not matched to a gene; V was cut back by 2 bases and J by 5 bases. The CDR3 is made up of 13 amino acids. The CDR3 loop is CASSLQGGTEAFF. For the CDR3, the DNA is TGTGCCAGCAGTTTACAGGGGGGGACTGAAGCTTTCTTT.

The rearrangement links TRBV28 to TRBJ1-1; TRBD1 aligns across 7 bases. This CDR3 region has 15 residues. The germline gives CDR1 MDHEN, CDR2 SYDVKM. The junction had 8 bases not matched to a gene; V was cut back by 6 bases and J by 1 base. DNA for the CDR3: TGTGCCAGCAGCCCAACAGGGGTGGCGAACACTGAAGCTTTCTTT. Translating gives CASSPTGVANTEAFF.

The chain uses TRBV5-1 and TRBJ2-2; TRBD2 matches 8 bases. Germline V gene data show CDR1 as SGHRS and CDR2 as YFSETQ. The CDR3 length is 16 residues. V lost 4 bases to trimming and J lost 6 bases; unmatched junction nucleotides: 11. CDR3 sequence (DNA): TGCGCCAGCAGCCCATCCGGGCGGGGGGCTCCCGGGGAGCTGTTTTTT. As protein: CASSPSGRGAPGELFF.

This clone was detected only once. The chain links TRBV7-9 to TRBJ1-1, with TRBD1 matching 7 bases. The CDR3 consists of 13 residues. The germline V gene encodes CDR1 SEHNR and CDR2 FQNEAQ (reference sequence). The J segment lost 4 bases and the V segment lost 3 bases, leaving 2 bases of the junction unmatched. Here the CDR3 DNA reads TGTGCCAGCAGCTTGCAGGGGGGCACTGAAGCTTTCTTT. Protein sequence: CASSLQGGTEAFF.

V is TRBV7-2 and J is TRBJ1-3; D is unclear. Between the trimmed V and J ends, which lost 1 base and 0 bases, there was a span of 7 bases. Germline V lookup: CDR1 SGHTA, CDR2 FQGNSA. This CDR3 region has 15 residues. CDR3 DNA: TGTGCCAGCAGCTTAGACTGGCGCTCTGGAAACACCATATATTTT. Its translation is CASSLDWRSGNTIYF.

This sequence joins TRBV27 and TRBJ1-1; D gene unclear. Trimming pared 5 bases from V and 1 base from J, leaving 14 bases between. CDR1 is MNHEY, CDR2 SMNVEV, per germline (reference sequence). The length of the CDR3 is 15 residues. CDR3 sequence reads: CASSPGPYGNTEAFF. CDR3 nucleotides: TGTGCCAGCAGTCCTGGACCCTACGGGAACACTGAAGCTTTCTTT.

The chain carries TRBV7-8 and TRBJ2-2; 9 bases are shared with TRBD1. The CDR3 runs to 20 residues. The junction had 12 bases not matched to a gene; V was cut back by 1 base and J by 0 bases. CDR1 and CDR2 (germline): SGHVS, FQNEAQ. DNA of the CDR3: TGTGCCAGCAGCTTAGTAGTCGGGACAGGGACCCTACCGAACACCGGGGAGCTGTTTTTT. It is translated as CASSLVVGTGTLPNTGELFF. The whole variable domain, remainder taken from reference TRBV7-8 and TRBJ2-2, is GAGVSQSPRYKVAKRGQDVALRCDPISGHVSLFWYQQALGQGPEFLTYFQNEAQLDKSGLPSDRFFAERPEGSVSTLKIQRTQQEDSAVYLCASSLVVGTGTLPNTGELFFGEGSRLTVL.

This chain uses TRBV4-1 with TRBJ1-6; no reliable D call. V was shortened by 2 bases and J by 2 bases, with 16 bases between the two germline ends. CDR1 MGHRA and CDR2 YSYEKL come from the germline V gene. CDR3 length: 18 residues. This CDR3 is CASSQSNLALTYNSPLHF. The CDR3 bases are TGCGCCAGCAGCCAATCGAACCTGGCGTTGACCTATAATTCACCCCTCCACTTT.

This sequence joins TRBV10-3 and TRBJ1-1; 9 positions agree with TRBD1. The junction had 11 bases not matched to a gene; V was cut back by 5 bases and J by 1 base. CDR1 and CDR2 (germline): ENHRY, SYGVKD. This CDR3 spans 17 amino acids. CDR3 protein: CAISQNRPGQGNTEAFF. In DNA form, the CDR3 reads TGTGCCATCAGTCAGAACCGACCGGGACAGGGGAACACTGAAGCTTTCTTT.

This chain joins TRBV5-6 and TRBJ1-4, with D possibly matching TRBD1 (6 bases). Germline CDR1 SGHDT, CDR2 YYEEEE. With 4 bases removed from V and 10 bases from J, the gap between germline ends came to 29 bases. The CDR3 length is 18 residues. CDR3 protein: CASSQGLEIGSPERKLFF. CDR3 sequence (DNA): TGTGCCAGCAGCCAGGGGCTCGAAATAGGCAGCCCGGAGAGAAAACTGTTTTTT.

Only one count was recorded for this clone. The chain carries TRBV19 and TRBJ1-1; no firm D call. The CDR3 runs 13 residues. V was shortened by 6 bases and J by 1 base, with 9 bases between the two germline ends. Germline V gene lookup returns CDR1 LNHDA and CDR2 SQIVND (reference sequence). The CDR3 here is CASSSRRNTEAFF. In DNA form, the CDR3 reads TGTGCCAGTAGCTCGCGTAGGAACACTGAAGCTTTCTTT.

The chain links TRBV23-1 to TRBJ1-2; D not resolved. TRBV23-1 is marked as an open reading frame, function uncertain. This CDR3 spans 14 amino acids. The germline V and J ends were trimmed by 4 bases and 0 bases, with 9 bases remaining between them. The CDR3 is CASSRYPANYGYTF. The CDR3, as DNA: TGCGCCAGCAGTCGATATCCGGCTAACTATGGCTACACCTTC.

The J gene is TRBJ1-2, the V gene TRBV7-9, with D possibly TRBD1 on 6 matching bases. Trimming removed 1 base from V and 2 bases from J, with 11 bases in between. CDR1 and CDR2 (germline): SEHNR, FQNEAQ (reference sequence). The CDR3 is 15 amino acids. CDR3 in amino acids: CASSLERQDNYGYTF. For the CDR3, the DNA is TGTGCCAGCAGCTTAGAGCGACAGGACAACTATGGCTACACCTTC.

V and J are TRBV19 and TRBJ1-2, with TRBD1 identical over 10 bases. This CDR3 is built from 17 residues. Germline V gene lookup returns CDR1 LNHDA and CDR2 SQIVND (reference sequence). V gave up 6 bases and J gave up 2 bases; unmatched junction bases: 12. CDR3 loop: CASRTPGTGAGNYGYTF. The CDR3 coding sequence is TGTGCCAGTAGAACCCCCGGGACAGGGGCCGGGAACTATGGCTACACCTTC.

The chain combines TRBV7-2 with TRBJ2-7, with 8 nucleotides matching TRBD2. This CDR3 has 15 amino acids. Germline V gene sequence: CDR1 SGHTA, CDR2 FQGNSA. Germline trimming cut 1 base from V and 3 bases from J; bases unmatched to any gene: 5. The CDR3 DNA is TGTGCCAGCAGCTTAGGCGTAGCGGGAAACTACGAGCAGTACTTC. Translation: CASSLGVAGNYEQYF.

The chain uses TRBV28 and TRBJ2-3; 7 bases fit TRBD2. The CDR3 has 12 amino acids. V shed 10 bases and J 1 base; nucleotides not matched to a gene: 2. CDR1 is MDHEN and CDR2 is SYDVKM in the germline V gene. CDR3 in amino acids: CATREGTDTQYF. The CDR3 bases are TGTGCCACCCGGGAGGGCACAGATACGCAGTATTTT.

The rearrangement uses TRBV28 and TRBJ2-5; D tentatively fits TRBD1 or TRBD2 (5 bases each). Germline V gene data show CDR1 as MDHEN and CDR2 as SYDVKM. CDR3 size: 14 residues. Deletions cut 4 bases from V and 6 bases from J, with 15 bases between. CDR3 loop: CASSWGRGGKTQYF. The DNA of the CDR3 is TGTGCCAGCAGTTGGGGACGGGGTGGGAAGACCCAGTACTTC.

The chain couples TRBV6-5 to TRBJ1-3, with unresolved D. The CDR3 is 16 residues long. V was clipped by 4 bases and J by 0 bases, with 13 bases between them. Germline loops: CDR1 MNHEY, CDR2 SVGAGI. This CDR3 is CASSSHRRFSGNTIYF. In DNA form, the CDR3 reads TGTGCCAGCAGTTCCCATCGCCGGTTCTCTGGAAACACCATATATTTT.

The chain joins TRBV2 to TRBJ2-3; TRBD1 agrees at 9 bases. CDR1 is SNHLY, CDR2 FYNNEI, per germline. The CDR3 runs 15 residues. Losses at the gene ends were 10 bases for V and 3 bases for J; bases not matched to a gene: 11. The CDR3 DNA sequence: TGTGCCACCTGGGGACAGGGAGTAGGGACAGATACGCAGTATTTT. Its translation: CATWGQGVGTDTQYF. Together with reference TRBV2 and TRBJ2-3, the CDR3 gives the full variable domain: EPEVTQTPSHQVTQMGQEVILRCVPISNHLYFYWYRQILGQKVEFLVSFYNNEISEKSEIFDDQFSVERPDGSNFTLKIRSTKLEDSAMYFCATWGQGVGTDTQYFGPGTRLTVL.

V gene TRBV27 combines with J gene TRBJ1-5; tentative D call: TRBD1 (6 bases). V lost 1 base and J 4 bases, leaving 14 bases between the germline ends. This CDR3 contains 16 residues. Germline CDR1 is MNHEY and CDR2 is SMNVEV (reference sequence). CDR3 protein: CASSLYFGQNNQPQHF. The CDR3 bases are TGTGCCAGCAGTTTATACTTTGGACAGAATAATCAGCCCCAGCATTTT.

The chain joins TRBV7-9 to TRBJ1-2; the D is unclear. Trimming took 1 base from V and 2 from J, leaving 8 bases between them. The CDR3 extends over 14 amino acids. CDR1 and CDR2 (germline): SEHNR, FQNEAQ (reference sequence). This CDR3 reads CASSLVPVNYGYTF. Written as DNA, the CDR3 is TGTGCCAGCAGCTTAGTCCCAGTAAACTATGGCTACACCTTC.

The CDR3 DNA is TGCGCCAGCAGCCTCGGAGGCGCCGGCACTGAAGCTTTCTTT. Translation: CASSLGGAGTEAFF. The J gene is TRBJ1-1, the V gene TRBV4-1; D remains unclear. V was cut by 4 bases and J by 4 bases, with 13 bases left in between. This CDR3 spans 14 amino acids. The germline CDR1 and CDR2 sequences are MGHRA and YSYEKL.

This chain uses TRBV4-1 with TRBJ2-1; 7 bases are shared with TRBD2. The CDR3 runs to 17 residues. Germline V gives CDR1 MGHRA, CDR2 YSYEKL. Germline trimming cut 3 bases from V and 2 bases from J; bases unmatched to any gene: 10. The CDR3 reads CASSQWLERGPYNEQFF. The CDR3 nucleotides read TGCGCCAGCAGCCAGTGGCTCGAGCGGGGCCCCTACAATGAGCAGTTCTTC.

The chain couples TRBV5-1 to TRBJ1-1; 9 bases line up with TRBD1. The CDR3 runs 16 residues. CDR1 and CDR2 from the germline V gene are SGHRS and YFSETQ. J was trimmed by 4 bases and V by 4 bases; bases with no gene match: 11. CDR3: CASSISIGTGSTEAFF. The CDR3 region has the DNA TGCGCCAGCAGCATATCTATTGGGACAGGGAGCACTGAAGCTTTCTTT.

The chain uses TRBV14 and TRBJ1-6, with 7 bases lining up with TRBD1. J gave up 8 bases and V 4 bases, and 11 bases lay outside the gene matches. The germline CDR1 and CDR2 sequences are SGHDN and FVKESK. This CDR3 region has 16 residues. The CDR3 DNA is TGTGCCAGCAGCCGGATGGACAGGAGGCCTGATTCACCCCTCCACTTT. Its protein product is CASSRMDRRPDSPLHF.

CDR3: CASSLGADTEAFF. The DNA for the CDR3 is TGTGCCAGCAGTTTAGGGGCGGACACTGAAGCTTTCTTT. The J gene is TRBJ1-1, the V gene TRBV27; tentatively, D is TRBD1 (5 bases). CDR3 length equals 13 residues. Germline CDR1 MNHEY, CDR2 SMNVEV (reference sequence). V lost 2 bases and J 3 bases, leaving 7 bases between the germline ends.

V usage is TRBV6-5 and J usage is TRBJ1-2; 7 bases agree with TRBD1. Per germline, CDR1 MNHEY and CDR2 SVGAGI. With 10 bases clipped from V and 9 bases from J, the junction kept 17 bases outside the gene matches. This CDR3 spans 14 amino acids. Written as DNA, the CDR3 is TGTGCCACCCAAGACCCCGGGACAGTCGAGAGCTACACCTTC. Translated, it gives CATQDPGTVESYTF.

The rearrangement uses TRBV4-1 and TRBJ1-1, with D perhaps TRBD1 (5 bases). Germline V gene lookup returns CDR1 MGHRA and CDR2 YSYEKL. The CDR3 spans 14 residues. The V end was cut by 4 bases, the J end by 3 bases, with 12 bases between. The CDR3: CASSPGTTDTEAFF. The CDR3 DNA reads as TGCGCCAGCAGCCCAGGGACCACGGACACTGAAGCTTTCTTT.

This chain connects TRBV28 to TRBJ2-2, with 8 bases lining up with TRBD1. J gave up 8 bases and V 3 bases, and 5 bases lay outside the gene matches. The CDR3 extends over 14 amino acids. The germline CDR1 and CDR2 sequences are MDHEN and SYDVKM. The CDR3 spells CASSFDRGWGELFF. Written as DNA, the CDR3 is TGTGCCAGCAGTTTCGACAGGGGTTGGGGGGAGCTGTTTTTT.

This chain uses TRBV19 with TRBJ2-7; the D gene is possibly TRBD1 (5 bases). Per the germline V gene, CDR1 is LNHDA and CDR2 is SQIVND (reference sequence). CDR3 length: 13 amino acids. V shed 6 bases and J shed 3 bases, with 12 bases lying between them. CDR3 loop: CASSPTESYEQYF. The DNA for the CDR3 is TGTGCCAGTAGCCCGACAGAAAGCTACGAGCAGTACTTC.

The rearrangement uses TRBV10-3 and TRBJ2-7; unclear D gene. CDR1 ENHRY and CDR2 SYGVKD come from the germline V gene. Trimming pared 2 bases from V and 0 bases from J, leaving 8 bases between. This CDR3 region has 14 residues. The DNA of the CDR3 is TGTGCCATCAGTGAGGCGCCAAGCTCCTACGAGCAGTACTTC. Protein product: CAISEAPSSYEQYF.

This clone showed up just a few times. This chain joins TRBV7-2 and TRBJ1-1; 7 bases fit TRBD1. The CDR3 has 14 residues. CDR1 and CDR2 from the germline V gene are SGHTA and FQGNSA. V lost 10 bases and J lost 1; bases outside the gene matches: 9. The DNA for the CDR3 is TGTGCCACCCCGTCCCGGGACAGGAACACTGAAGCTTTCTTT. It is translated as CATPSRDRNTEAFF.